Below are 32 T cell receptor beta chains sequenced from a single sample in a study of T cells in women clearing cervical HPV infection. TCRdb's copy holds only in-frame clones and misses some; the assay was immunoSEQ multiplex PCR. The sample table includes tens of thousands of clones. The sequencing input was blood buffy coat. Every receptor here comes from a woman aged 18-69 years with a cervical HPV16 infection that either progressed to CIN3+ or cleared (not recorded which).

Points on this clone: With the read ending 3 residues before the CDR3 end, the germline J gene is used to fill in that end. The chain couples TRBV7-6 to TRBJ1-5; D not resolved. V dropped 1 base and J dropped 6 bases, with 13 bases sitting between them. Germline V gene lookup returns CDR1 SGHVS and CDR2 FNYEAQ. There are 15 residues in the CDR3. The DNA read from the CDR3 is TGTGCCAGCAGCTTAGAGTCGGGTGGAGGTCAGCCC. Protein product: CASSLESGGGQP. The full CDR3 is CASSLESGGGQPQHF.

With respect to this clone: The read terminates 3 residues ahead of where the CDR3 ends, so the germline J gene completes it. J is TRBJ2-7 and V is TRBV7-9; 8 bases line up with TRBD1. With V trimmed by 7 bases and J by 3 bases, 5 bases remained unmatched. This CDR3 spans 13 amino acids. Looked up from germline, CDR1 is SEHNR and CDR2 is FQNEAQ (reference sequence). The CDR3 DNA, read in part, is TGTGCCAGCACCGGACAGGGCGGCTACGAG. It codes for CASTGQGGYE. The CDR3 in full is CASTGQGGYEQYF.

For this clone: The read comes to an end 3 residues before the CDR3 does, leaving the germline J gene to fill in the end. The V gene is TRBV19, the J gene TRBJ1-1; D perhaps matches TRBD1 (5 bases). Germline CDR1 LNHDA, CDR2 SQIVND (reference sequence). This CDR3 is 12 amino acids long. Trimming cost V 5 bases and J 6 bases, with 10 bases left between them. CDR3 bases read: TGTGCCAGTAGTGTACCAGGGCCTGAA. Encoded protein: CASSVPGPE. The entire CDR3 reads CASSVPGPEAFF. The full variable domain, with the rest looked up from reference TRBV19 and TRBJ1-1, is DGGITQSPKYLFRKEGQNVTLSCEQNLNHDAMYWYRQDPGQGLRLIYYSQIVNDFQKGDIAEGYSVSREKKESFPLTVTSAQKNPTAFYLCASSVPGPEAFFGQGTRLTVV.

On this clone itself: The read gets to within 3 residues of the CDR3 end, and the germline J gene fills in the rest. The chain carries TRBV10-3 and TRBJ2-5; 7 bases are shared with TRBD2. The CDR3 spans 15 residues. Losses at the gene ends were 3 bases for V and 0 bases for J; bases not matched to a gene: 4. The germline gives CDR1 ENHRY, CDR2 SYGVKD. The sequenced part of the CDR3 DNA is TGTGCCATCAGTGACGACGGGGGGTACCAAGAGACC. It yields the protein CAISDDGGYQET. The whole CDR3 is CAISDDGGYQETQYF.

As to this clone: The observed sequence ends 3 residues before the CDR3 terminus, with the missing tail filled in from the germline J gene. This chain links TRBV20-1 with TRBJ2-7; 9 bases are shared with TRBD1. V dropped 0 bases and J dropped 4; count of bases not matched to a gene: 10. The CDR3 covers 16 residues. Germline CDR1 is DFQATT and CDR2 is SNEGSKA (reference sequence). The CDR3 sequence: CSARDQSTGQGYEQYF. CDR3 DNA (partial): TGCAGTGCTAGAGATCAATCGACGGGACAGGGTTACGAG.

With respect to this clone: The CDR3 goes on 3 residues after the read ends, and that part is filled in from the germline J gene. V is TRBV7-6 and J is TRBJ1-2; D is possibly TRBD1 (5 bases). This CDR3 is 12 amino acids long. Looked up from germline, CDR1 is SGHVS and CDR2 is FNYEAQ. CDR3 protein: CASSPGLAGYTF. Incomplete CDR3 DNA: TGTGCCAGCAGCCCGGGACTAGCGGGC.

The sequenced CDR3 bases are TGTGCCAGCAGCTTTCGGGACACCTCCTACAATGAG. Protein: CASSFRDTSYNE. The full-length CDR3 reads as CASSFRDTSYNEQFF. The chain uses TRBV5-4 and TRBJ2-1; TRBD1 is a possible D gene (6 bases). The CDR3 is cut off 3 residues early in the read; its end comes from the germline J gene. The germline CDR1 and CDR2 sequences are SGHNT and YYREEE (reference sequence). Trimming took 2 bases from V and 0 from J, leaving 9 bases between them. The CDR3 is made up of 15 amino acids. The full variable domain, completed using reference TRBV5-4 and TRBJ2-1, is ETGVTQSPTHLIKTRGQQVTLRCSSQSGHNTVSWYQQALGQGPQFIFQYYREEENGRGNFPPRFSGLQFPNYSSELNVNALELDDSALYLCASSFRDTSYNEQFFGPGTRLTVL.

With respect to this clone: The CDR3 end falls 3 residues outside the read, so it is completed with the germline J gene. The chain combines TRBV5-1 with TRBJ2-1; 10 bases agree with TRBD2. V was pared by 0 bases and J by 7 bases, with 4 bases of the junction left unmatched. This CDR3 spans 15 amino acids. The germline CDR1 and CDR2 sequences are SGHRS and YFSETQ. The CDR3 loop reads CASSLEGLARNEQFF. CDR3 DNA (partial): TGCGCCAGCAGCTTGGAGGGACTAGCGCGGAATGAG.

Regarding this clone: The read is 3 residues too short to cover the CDR3 end, so that end is filled in from the germline J gene. The same CDR3 can be traced to other DNA sequences in this sample. The gene calls are TRBV19 and TRBJ1-3, with 9 bases identical to TRBD1. Germline loops: CDR1 LNHDA, CDR2 SQIVND (reference sequence). With 5 bases clipped from V and 3 bases from J, the junction kept 5 bases outside the gene matches. The CDR3 is 15 amino acids. The DNA read from the CDR3 is TGTGCCAGTAGTCCCGGACAGGGGCTTGGAAACACC. Translating it yields CASSPGQGLGNT. The entire CDR3 protein reads CASSPGQGLGNTIYF.

About this clone itself: The read terminates 3 residues before the CDR3 end, so the remaining end is supplied by the germline J gene. The chain carries TRBV5-1 and TRBJ2-1, with D perhaps TRBD2 (5 bases). CDR1 SGHRS and CDR2 YFSETQ come from the germline V gene. The CDR3 contains 14 residues. The V end lost 2 bases, the J end lost 8 bases, and 14 bases lay between the germline ends. The CDR3 DNA, read in part, is TGCGCCAGCAGCTTCTCCCCTGCGGGCGATGAG. This codes for CASSFSPAGDE. The whole CDR3 region reads CASSFSPAGDEQFF.

To note about this clone: The read ends 3 residues shy of where the CDR3 ends; the end is completed using the germline J gene. The rearrangement links TRBV2 to TRBJ1-2, with 7 bases fitting TRBD1. This CDR3 has 13 amino acids. From germline, CDR1 is SNHLY and CDR2 FYNNEI. CDR3 region: CASSEAQGLGYTF. CDR3 DNA (partial): TGTGCCAGCAGTGAAGCACAGGGGCTCGGC.

In the case of this clone: Read sequence stops 3 residues before the CDR3 end, and the germline J gene provides the missing end. The J gene is TRBJ1-3, the V gene TRBV7-2, with 8 bases aligning to TRBD1. This CDR3 has 16 residues. V lost 0 bases to trimming and J lost 4 bases; unmatched junction nucleotides: 5. CDR1 and CDR2 (germline): SGHTA, FQGNSA. CDR3: CASSLAQGARGNTIYF. The covered CDR3 bases are TGTGCCAGCAGCTTAGCCCAGGGGGCTAGGGGAAACACC. The full variable domain, rest sourced from reference TRBV7-2 and TRBJ1-3, is GAGVSQSPSNKVTEKGKDVELRCDPISGHTALYWYRQSLGQGLEFLIYFQGNSAPDKSGLPSDRFSAERTGGSVSTLTIQRTQQEDSAVYLCASSLAQGARGNTIYFGEGSWLTVV.

Comments on this clone: The read comes to an end 3 residues before the CDR3 does, leaving the germline J gene to fill in the end. This chain links TRBV7-6 with TRBJ2-2, with 7 nucleotides matching TRBD1. The CDR3 consists of 14 residues. Germline values: CDR1 SGHVS, CDR2 FNYEAQ. CDR3: CASSLGDSWSPLFF. The sequenced part of the CDR3 DNA is TGTGCCAGCAGCTTAGGGGACAGTTGGTCACCG.

On this clone itself: From the germline J gene comes the end of the CDR3, since the read stops 3 residues before it. The chain combines TRBV6-1 with TRBJ1-5; TRBD1 might be the D (6 bases). The CDR3 is 17 residues long. The V and J ends lost 2 bases and 2 bases respectively, with 16 bases between them. Germline assignment: CDR1 MNHNS and CDR2 SASEGT. The CDR3 spells CASSEWRTDRGNQPQHF. CDR3 DNA, as far as it was read: TGTGCCAGCAGTGAATGGAGGACAGACCGGGGCAATCAGCCC.

Turning to this clone: The read terminates 3 residues before the CDR3 end, so the remaining end is supplied by the germline J gene. This chain links TRBV6-1 with TRBJ1-5, with D perhaps matching TRBD1 (5 bases). The V end lost 1 base, the J end lost 3 bases, and 13 bases lay between the germline ends. The CDR3 has 16 residues. Germline values: CDR1 MNHNS, CDR2 SASEGT. CDR3 amino acids: CASSEGVGGVNQPQHF. Incomplete CDR3 DNA: TGTGCCAGCAGTGAAGGGGTCGGAGGGGTCAATCAGCCC.

Details on this clone: The read is 3 residues too short to cover the CDR3 end, so that end is filled in from the germline J gene. This chain uses TRBV5-1 with TRBJ2-7; 10 nucleotides match TRBD2. CDR1 and CDR2 from the germline V gene are SGHRS and YFSETQ. The V segment lost 10 bases and the J segment 6 bases; nucleotides outside the gene matches: 7. CDR3 length: 12 amino acids. The sequenced CDR3 bases are TGCGCCGGCGGGACTAGCGATACCGAG. Translation: CAGGTSDTE. The whole CDR3 sequence reads CAGGTSDTEQYF.

With regard to this clone: The CDR3 end falls 3 residues outside the read, so it is completed with the germline J gene. The chain carries TRBV5-6 and TRBJ1-2; 7 positions agree with TRBD1. The CDR3 contains 14 residues. Germline CDR1 is SGHDT and CDR2 is YYEEEE. Incomplete CDR3 DNA: TGTGCCAGCAGCCTATCGGGACAGCGAGAGGGC. This gives the protein CASSLSGQREG. In full, the CDR3 is CASSLSGQREGYTF.

A note on this clone: The missing CDR3 end, 3 residues past where the read stops, is filled in from the germline J gene. V is TRBV4-1 and J is TRBJ1-1; the D is unclear. The CDR3 consists of 14 residues. The germline V gene has CDR1 MGHRA and CDR2 YSYEKL. V lost 4 bases and J 2 bases, leaving 11 bases between the germline ends. The part of the CDR3 DNA that was read is TGCGCCAGCAGCCTCTCAGCGATTAACACTGAA. Encoded protein: CASSLSAINTE. The CDR3, in full, reads CASSLSAINTEAFF.

Turning to this clone: Read data end 3 residues before the CDR3 end; the end is taken from the germline J gene. V and J are TRBV18 and TRBJ2-3, with D possibly TRBD1 on 6 matching bases. Germline loops: CDR1 KGHSH, CDR2 LQKENI. The CDR3 loop spans 15 amino acids. CDR3 amino acids: CASSPSGGREETQYF. CDR3 DNA, as far as it was read: TGTGCCAGCTCACCCTCTGGGGGCAGGGAAGAGACG.

As for this clone: The CDR3 end falls 3 residues outside the read, so it is completed with the germline J gene. V gene TRBV11-2 combines with J gene TRBJ2-4, with a tentative D call TRBD1 (6 bases). The CDR3 loop spans 13 amino acids. Germline V lookup: CDR1 SGHAT, CDR2 FQNNGV. Trimming took off 5 bases at V and 7 bases at J, with 12 bases between the two ends. The CDR3 protein is CASSRLDSNIQYF. Partial CDR3 DNA: TGTGCCAGCAGCCGCTTGGACAGTAACATT.

Notes on this clone: The read is 3 residues too short to cover the CDR3 end, so that end is filled in from the germline J gene. The chain combines TRBV19 with TRBJ2-7; no definite D call. Trimming cost V 3 bases and J 1 base, with 7 bases left between them. Germline V CDR1 and CDR2: LNHDA, SQIVND (reference sequence). This CDR3 contains 13 residues. The DNA read from the CDR3 is TGTGCCAGTAGTATGACAAGATCCTACGAG. Translated, it gives CASSMTRSYE. Given in full, the CDR3 is CASSMTRSYEQYF.

Concerning this clone: The CDR3 goes on 3 residues after the read ends, and that part is filled in from the germline J gene. The rearrangement joins TRBV4-1 to TRBJ2-4, with 13 positions matching TRBD2. The junction had 11 bases not matched to a gene; V was cut back by 1 base and J by 8 bases. This CDR3 comprises 18 residues. Germline CDR1 MGHRA, CDR2 YSYEKL. The covered CDR3 bases are TGCGCCAGCAGCCAAGGACTAGCGGGGGGTTCCCCAATGGACATT. It translates to CASSQGLAGGSPMDI. The CDR3 reads in full as CASSQGLAGGSPMDIQYF.

In regard to this clone: The read is 3 residues too short to cover the CDR3 end, so that end is filled in from the germline J gene. This rearrangement joins TRBV28 to TRBJ2-7, with D perhaps TRBD2 (6 bases). Trimming cost V 3 bases and J 3 bases, with 18 bases left between them. Germline CDR1 is MDHEN and CDR2 is SYDVKM. This CDR3 is built from 16 residues. CDR3 amino acids: CASSLMEWRGDYEQYF. The part of the CDR3 DNA that was read is TGTGCCAGCAGTTTGATGGAATGGCGGGGAGACTACGAG.

Turning to this clone: The CDR3 end falls 3 residues outside the read, so it is completed with the germline J gene. This chain joins TRBV12-3 or TRBV12-4 and TRBJ2-2, with a possible D match to TRBD1 (5 bases). The germline V and J ends were trimmed by 3 bases and 6 bases, with 5 bases remaining between them. This CDR3 is built from 12 residues. The CDR3 bases that were read are TGTGCCAGCAGTTTCAGGGCCGGGGAG. Its protein product is CASSFRAGE. The CDR3 as a whole reads CASSFRAGELFF.

The CDR3 bases that were read are TGCGCCAGCAGCCGGGACAGGGGTGGCGGAAACACC. It translates to CASSRDRGGGNT. The entire CDR3 sequence reads CASSRDRGGGNTIYF. This chain uses TRBV4-1 with TRBJ1-3; 10 nucleotides agree with TRBD1. The CDR3 extends 3 residues past the end of the read, so its final part is completed from the germline J gene. Per the germline V gene, CDR1 is MGHRA and CDR2 is YSYEKL. CDR3 length equals 15 residues. V shed 4 bases, J shed 4 bases, and the junction held 4 bases outside the gene matches.

To note about this clone: Coverage ceases 3 residues before the CDR3 finishes, and the germline J gene fills in the end. The genes are TRBV18 and TRBJ2-3; 8 nucleotides align to TRBD1. Looked up from germline, CDR1 is KGHSH and CDR2 is LQKENI. This CDR3 is built from 15 residues. Partial CDR3 DNA: TGTGCCAGCTCACCGCAGGGACAGGCAAATCAGCCG. Amino acid sequence: CASSPQGQANQP. The whole CDR3 region reads CASSPQGQANQPQYF.

About this clone: With the read ending 3 residues before the CDR3 end, the germline J gene is used to fill in that end. The V call is TRBV11-2, the J call TRBJ2-7, with 8 bases aligning to TRBD2. J was trimmed by 6 bases and V by 3 bases; bases with no gene match: 4. CDR1 is SGHAT and CDR2 is FQNNGV in the germline V gene. This CDR3 spans 13 amino acids. CDR3 in amino acids: CASSFGLASEQYF. Incomplete CDR3 DNA: TGTGCCAGCAGCTTTGGACTAGCCAGCGAG.

About this clone: The CDR3 extends 3 residues past the end of the read, so its final part is completed from the germline J gene. V gene TRBV12-3 or TRBV12-4 combines with J gene TRBJ2-3; TRBD2 agrees at 7 bases. The ends lost 4 bases at V and 2 bases at J; junction bases unmatched: 15. The CDR3 runs to 18 residues. The CDR3 reads CASSSSRLAPRNTDTQYF. The covered CDR3 bases are TGTGCCAGCAGTTCCTCCCGACTAGCCCCACGTAACACAGATACG.

As to this clone: The read halts 3 residues ahead of the CDR3 end, with the missing end drawn from the germline J gene. The J gene is TRBJ1-1, the V gene TRBV18; D possibly corresponds to TRBD1 (5 bases). The germline V and J ends were trimmed by 0 bases and 1 base, with 9 bases remaining between them. Germline CDR1 reads KGHSH; CDR2 reads LQKENI. The length of the CDR3 is 15 residues. The sequenced part of the CDR3 DNA is TGTGCCAGCTCACCACCAGGGGTGGGGAACACTGAA. It translates to CASSPPGVGNTE. The entire CDR3 is CASSPPGVGNTEAFF. Full variable domain (remainder filled in from reference TRBV18 and TRBJ1-1): NAGVMQNPRHLVRRRGQEARLRCSPMKGHSHVYWYRQLPEEGLKFMVYLQKENIIDESGMPKERFSAEFPKEGPSILRIQQVVRGDSAAYFCASSPPGVGNTEAFFGQGTRLTVV.

Of note for this clone: The read finishes 3 residues shy of the CDR3 end, and the germline J gene is used to complete it. This chain uses TRBV19 with TRBJ2-2, with TRBD1 matching 9 bases. The CDR3 is 19 residues long. Germline CDR1 reads LNHDA; CDR2 reads SQIVND (reference sequence). The CDR3 sequence: CASSLDPGQGYWGNEKLFF. CDR3 DNA (partial): TGTGCCAGTAGCCTTGACCCGGGACAGGGTTATTGGGGCAATGAAAAG.

Comments on this clone: Read data end 3 residues before the CDR3 end; the end is taken from the germline J gene. V gene TRBV20-1 combines with J gene TRBJ1-2; D possibly corresponds to TRBD1 (6 bases). Trimming pared 0 bases from V and 4 bases from J, leaving 15 bases between. In germline, CDR1 is DFQATT, CDR2 SNEGSKA (reference sequence). The CDR3 runs 15 residues. The CDR3 loop is CSARDRRQEIYGYTF. CDR3 DNA, as far as it was read: TGCAGTGCTAGAGATAGGCGACAGGAGATCTATGGC.

In the case of this clone: The read halts 3 residues ahead of the CDR3 end, with the missing end drawn from the germline J gene. This chain joins TRBV7-3 and TRBJ2-1, with a weak D call TRBD2 (5 bases). The V end was cut by 5 bases, the J end by 8 bases, with 19 bases between. Looked up from germline, CDR1 is SGHTA and CDR2 is FQGTGA. The CDR3 contains 15 residues. This CDR3 is CASSINPRVGDEQFF. The DNA read from the CDR3 is TGTGCCAGCAGCATTAACCCCCGGGTCGGGGATGAG.